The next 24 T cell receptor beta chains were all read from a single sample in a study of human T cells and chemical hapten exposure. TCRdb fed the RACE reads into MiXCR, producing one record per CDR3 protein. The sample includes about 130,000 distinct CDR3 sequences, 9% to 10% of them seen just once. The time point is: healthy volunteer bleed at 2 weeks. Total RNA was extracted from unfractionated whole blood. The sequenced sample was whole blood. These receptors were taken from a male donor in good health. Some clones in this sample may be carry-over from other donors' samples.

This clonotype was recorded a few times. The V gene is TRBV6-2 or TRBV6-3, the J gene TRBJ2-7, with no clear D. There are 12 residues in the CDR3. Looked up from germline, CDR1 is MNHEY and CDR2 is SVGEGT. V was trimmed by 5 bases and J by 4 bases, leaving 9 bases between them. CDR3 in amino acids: CASSLQDYEQYF. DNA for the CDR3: TGTGCCAGCAGTCTTCAGGATTACGAGCAGTACTTC.

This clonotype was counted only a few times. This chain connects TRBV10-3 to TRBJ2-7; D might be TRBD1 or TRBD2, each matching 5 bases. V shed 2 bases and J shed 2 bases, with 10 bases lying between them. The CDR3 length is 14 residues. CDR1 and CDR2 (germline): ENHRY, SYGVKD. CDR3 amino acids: CAISEEGTPYEQYF. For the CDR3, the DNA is TGTGCCATCAGTGAGGAAGGGACGCCCTACGAGCAGTACTTC.

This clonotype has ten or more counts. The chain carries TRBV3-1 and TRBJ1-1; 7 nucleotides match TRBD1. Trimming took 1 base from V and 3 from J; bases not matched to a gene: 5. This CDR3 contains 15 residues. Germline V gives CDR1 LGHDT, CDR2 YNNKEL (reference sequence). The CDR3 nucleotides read TGTGCCAGCAGCCAAGCCCCAGGGGGATACACTGAAGCTTTCTTT. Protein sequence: CASSQAPGGYTEAFF.

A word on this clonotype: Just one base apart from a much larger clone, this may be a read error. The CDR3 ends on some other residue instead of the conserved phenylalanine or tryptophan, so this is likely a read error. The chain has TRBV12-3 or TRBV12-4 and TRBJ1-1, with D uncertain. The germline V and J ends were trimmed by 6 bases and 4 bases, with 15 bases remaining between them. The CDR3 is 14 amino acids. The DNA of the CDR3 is TGTGCCAGCAGCACTGGCCCCCTGAGCACTGAAGCTTTCTTG. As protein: CASSTGPLSTEAFL.

This chain's CDR3 is CSALDRGFTEAFF. The CDR3 DNA is TGCAGTGCTTTGGACAGGGGTTTCACTGAAGCTTTCTTT. The rearrangement uses TRBV20-1 and TRBJ1-1; TRBD1 aligns across 9 bases. This CDR3 is 13 amino acids long. J gave up 4 bases and V 5 bases, and 5 bases lay outside the gene matches. CDR1 is DFQATT, CDR2 SNEGSKA, per germline (reference sequence).

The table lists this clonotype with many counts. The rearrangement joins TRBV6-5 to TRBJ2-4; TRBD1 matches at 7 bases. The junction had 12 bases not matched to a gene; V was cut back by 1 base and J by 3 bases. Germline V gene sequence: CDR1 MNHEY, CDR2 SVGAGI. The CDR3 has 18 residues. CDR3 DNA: TGTGCCAGCAGTTACTTGCCGCCGGGACAGTCGGTCAAAAACATTCAGTACTTC. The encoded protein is CASSYLPPGQSVKNIQYF.

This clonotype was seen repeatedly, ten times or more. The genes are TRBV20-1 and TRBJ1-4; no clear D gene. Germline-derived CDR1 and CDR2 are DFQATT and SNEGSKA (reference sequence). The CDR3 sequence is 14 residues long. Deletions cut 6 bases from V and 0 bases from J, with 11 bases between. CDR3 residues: CSALGPPTNEKLFF. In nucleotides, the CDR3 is TGCAGTGCCTTGGGCCCTCCAACTAATGAAAAACTGTTTTTT.

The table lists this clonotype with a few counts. The CDR3 nucleotides are TGCGCCAGCAGCACAAGACAGGGCCCCCAGAACACTGAAGCTTTCTTT. Its protein product is CASSTRQGPQNTEAFF. This sequence joins TRBV5-1 and TRBJ1-1, with 7 bases fitting TRBD1. CDR1 and CDR2 (germline): SGHRS, YFSETQ. With 4 bases clipped from V and 1 base from J, the junction kept 10 bases outside the gene matches. There are 16 residues in the CDR3.

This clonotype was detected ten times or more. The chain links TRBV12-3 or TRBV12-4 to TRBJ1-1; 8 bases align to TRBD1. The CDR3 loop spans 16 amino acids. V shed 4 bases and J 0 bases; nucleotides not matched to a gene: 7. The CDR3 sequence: CASSSGTGYMNTEAFF. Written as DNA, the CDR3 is TGTGCCAGCAGTTCGGGGACAGGTTACATGAACACTGAAGCTTTCTTT.

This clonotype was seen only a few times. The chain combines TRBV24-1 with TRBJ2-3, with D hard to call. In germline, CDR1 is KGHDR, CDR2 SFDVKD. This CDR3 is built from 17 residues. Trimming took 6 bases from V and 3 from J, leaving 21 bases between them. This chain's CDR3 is CATSQPAGPLGTDTQYF. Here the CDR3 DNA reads TGTGCCACCAGTCAACCCGCCGGGCCCCTGGGGACAGATACGCAGTATTTT.

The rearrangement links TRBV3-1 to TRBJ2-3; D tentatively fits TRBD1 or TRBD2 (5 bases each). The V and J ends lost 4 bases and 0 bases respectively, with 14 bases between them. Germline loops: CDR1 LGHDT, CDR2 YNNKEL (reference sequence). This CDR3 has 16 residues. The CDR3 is CASSRGTLRSTDTQYF. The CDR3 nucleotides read TGTGCCAGCAGCCGAGGGACGCTCAGGAGCACAGATACGCAGTATTTT.

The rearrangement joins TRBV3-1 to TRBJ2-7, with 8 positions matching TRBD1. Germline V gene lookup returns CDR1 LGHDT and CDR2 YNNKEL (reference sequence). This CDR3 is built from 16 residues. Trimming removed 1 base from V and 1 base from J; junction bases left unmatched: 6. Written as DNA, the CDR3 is TGTGCCAGCAGCCAAGGGGGGACAGGATGGTCCTACGAGCAGTACTTC. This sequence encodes CASSQGGTGWSYEQYF.

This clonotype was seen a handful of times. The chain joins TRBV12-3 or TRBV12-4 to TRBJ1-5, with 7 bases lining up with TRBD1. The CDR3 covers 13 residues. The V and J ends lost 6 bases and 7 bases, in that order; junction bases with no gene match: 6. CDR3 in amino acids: CASSQGQKQPQHF. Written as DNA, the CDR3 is TGTGCCAGCAGCCAGGGACAGAAGCAGCCCCAGCATTTT.

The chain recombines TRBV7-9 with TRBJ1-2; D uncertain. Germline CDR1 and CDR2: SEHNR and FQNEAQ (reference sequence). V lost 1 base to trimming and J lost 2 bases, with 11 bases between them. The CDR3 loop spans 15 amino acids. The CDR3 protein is CASSLVQMGNYGYTF. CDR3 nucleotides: TGTGCCAGCAGCTTAGTACAGATGGGGAACTATGGCTACACCTTC.

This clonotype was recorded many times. The CDR3 here is CASSQAGGGWNQPQHF. CDR3 sequence (DNA): TGTGCCAGCAGCCAAGCGGGCGGGGGCTGGAATCAGCCCCAGCATTTT. V usage is TRBV14 and J usage is TRBJ1-5, with D tentatively TRBD1 (6 bases). The CDR3 spans 16 residues. Germline assignment: CDR1 SGHDN and CDR2 FVKESK. The germline V and J ends were trimmed by 1 base and 4 bases, with 14 bases remaining between them.

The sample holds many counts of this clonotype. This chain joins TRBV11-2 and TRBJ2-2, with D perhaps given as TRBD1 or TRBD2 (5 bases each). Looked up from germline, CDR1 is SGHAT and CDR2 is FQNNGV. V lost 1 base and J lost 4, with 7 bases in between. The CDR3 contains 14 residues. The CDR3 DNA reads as TGTGCCAGCAGCTTAGGAGGGGTCACCGGGGAGCTGTTTTTT. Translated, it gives CASSLGGVTGELFF.

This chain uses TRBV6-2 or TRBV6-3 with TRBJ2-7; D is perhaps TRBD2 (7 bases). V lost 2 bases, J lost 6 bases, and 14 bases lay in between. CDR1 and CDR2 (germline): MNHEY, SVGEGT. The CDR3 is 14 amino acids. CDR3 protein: CASSYPGGPVEQYF. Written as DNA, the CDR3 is TGTGCCAGCAGTTACCCGGGGGGCCCAGTCGAGCAGTACTTC.

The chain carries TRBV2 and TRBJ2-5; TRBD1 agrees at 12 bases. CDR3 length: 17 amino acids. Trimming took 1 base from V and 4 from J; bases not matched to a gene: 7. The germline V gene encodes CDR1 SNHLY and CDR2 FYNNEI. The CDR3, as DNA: TGTGCCAGCAGTGAAGGGGACAGGGGGCGTTATAGAGAGACCCAGTACTTC. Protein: CASSEGDRGRYRETQYF.

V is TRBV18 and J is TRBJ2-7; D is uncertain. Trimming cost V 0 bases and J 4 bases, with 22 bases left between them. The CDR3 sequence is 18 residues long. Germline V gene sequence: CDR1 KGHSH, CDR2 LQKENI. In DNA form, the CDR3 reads TGTGCCAGCTCACCACCCCGAGACTTGGGGTATCATTCGTACGAGCAGTACTTC. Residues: CASSPPRDLGYHSYEQYF.

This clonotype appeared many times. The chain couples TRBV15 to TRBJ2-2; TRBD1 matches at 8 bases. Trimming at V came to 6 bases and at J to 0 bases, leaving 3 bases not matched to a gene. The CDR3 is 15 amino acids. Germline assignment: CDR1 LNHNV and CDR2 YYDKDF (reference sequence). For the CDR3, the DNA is TGTGCCACCAGGTTGACAGGGGCGAACACCGGGGAGCTGTTTTTT. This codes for CATRLTGANTGELFF.

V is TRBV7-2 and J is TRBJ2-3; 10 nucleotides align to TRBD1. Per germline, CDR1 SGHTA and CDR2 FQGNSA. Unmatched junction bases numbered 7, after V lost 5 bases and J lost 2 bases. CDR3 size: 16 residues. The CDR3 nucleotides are TGTGCCAGCAGCCTCTCCGGGACAGGGGCCACAGATACGCAGTATTTT. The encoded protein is CASSLSGTGATDTQYF.

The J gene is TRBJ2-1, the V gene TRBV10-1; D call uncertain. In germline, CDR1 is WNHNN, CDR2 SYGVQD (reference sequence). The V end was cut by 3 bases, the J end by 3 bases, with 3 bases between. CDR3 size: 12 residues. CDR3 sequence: CASSDNYNEQFF. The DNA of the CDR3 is TGCGCCAGCAGTGACAACTACAATGAGCAGTTCTTC.

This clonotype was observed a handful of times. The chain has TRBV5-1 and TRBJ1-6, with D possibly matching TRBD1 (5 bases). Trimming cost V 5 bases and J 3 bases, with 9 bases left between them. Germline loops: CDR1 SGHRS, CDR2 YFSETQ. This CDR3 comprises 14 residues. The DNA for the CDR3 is TGCGCCAGCAGGGACGACAGCTATAATTCACCCCTCCACTTT. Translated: CASRDDSYNSPLHF.

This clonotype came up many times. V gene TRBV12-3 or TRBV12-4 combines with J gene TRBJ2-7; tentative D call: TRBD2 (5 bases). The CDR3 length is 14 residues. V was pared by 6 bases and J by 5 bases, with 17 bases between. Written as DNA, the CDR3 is TGTGCCAGCAGCAATCCGTCAAGAGCGGACGAGCAGTACTTC. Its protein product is CASSNPSRADEQYF.